This is a list of T cell receptor beta chains from one sample in a study of Graves' ophthalmopathy and Graves' hyperthyroidism. Each CDR3 protein is one row after TCRdb ran MiXCR on the multiplex PCR reads. The sample carries 13,000 to 15,000 distinct CDR3 sequences, about 50% recorded once. Source material: peripheral blood. These receptors came from a woman between 25 and 40 years old with Graves' ophthalmopathy. CDR3s include the opening cysteine and the closing phenylalanine or tryptophan. The D gene is left open where the match is weak. Clone size is shown for a subset of rows, as once, few, many or a class of expanded clone.

d_call,clone_size,j_call,v_call,cdr3_aa,cdr3_nt
NA,NA,TRBJ2-7,TRBV19,CASSIGISYEQYF,TGCGCCAGTAGTATCGGGATATCCTACGAGCAGTACTTC
NA,few,TRBJ2-1,TRBV13,CASSTTRGKGNEQFF,TGTGCCAGCAGCACTACTCGGGGTAAGGGCAATGAGCAGTTCTTC
NA,medium-sized,TRBJ1-5,TRBV5-6,CASSLRRGNQPQHF,TGTGCCAGCAGCTTACGGCGAGGGAATCAGCCCCAGCATTTT
NA,NA,TRBJ2-5,TRBV6-5,CASSRGTETQYF,TGTGCCAGCAGTCGGGGCACTGAGACCCAGTACTTC
TRBD2,NA,TRBJ2-2,TRBV11-2,CASSNPVSGRNTGELFF,TGTGCCAGCAGCAACCCGGTGAGCGGGAGAAACACCGGGGAGCTGTTTTTT
NA,NA,TRBJ2-1,TRBV20-1,CSATTRDEQFF,TGCAGTGCAACGACTAGGGATGAGCAGTTCTTC
NA,NA,TRBJ2-7,TRBV2,CASSGWDKTYEQYF,TGTGCCAGCAGTGGGTGGGATAAAACCTACGAGCAGTACTTC
TRBD2,NA,TRBJ2-5,TRBV7-3,CASSLTPSGRGTQYF,TGTGCCAGCAGCTTAACGCCGAGCGGGAGAGGGACCCAGTACTTC
TRBD2,many,TRBJ2-3,TRBV9,CASSSGTSGFADTQYF,TGTGCCAGCAGCTCCGGGACTAGCGGCTTTGCAGATACGCAGTATTTT
NA,NA,TRBJ1-1,TRBV5-1,CASRPGDTEAFF,TGCGCCAGCAGGCCCGGGGACACTGAAGCTTTCTTT
TRBD1,medium-sized,TRBJ1-6,TRBV12-3/TRBV12-4,CASSRDRGVSPLHF,TGTGCCAGCAGCCGGGACAGGGGAGTTTCACCCCTCCACTTT
TRBD2,NA,TRBJ2-7,TRBV20-1,CSAKTSGSISNEQYF,TGCAGTGCTAAGACTAGCGGGAGTATTTCCAACGAGCAGTACTTC
TRBD1,once,TRBJ2-5,TRBV19,CASSIPGGDETQYF,TGTGCCAGTAGTATCCCAGGGGGCGATGAGACCCAGTACTTC
NA,NA,TRBJ1-1,TRBV7-9,CASSSTTTEAFF,TGTGCCAGCAGCTCCACCACCACTGAAGCTTTCTTT
NA,many,TRBJ1-6,TRBV10-3,CAISDGRTNSPLHF,TGTGCCATCAGTGACGGCAGGACTAATTCACCCCTCCACTTT
TRBD1,many,TRBJ1-5,TRBV28,CASSLLRQGRSNQPQHF,TGTGCCAGCAGTTTACTGAGACAGGGAAGAAGCAATCAGCCCCAGCATTTT
NA,many,TRBJ2-7,TRBV3-1,CASSRGGNFRYF,TGTGCCAGCTCCCGAGGCGGGAACTTTCGGTACTTC
TRBD1,many,TRBJ2-7,TRBV6-2/TRBV6-3,CASKPGQGFYEQYF,TGTGCCAGCAAACCCGGACAGGGATTCTACGAGCAGTACTTC
NA,NA,TRBJ2-3,TRBV20-1,CSASWRGPRGYTDTQYF,TGCAGTGCAAGCTGGCGGGGCCCTAGGGGGTACACAGATACGCAGTATTTT
NA,few,TRBJ1-4,TRBV15,CATSREPSVVSNEKLFF,TGTGCCACCAGCAGAGAACCCTCAGTAGTGTCTAATGAAAAACTGTTTTTT
NA,NA,TRBJ1-1,TRBV5-1,CASSSTGTPNAEAFF,TGCGCCAGCAGCTCGACCGGGACACCGAACGCTGAAGCTTTCTTT
NA,NA,TRBJ1-1,TRBV2,CASSALNTEAFF,TGTGCCAGCAGTGCACTGAACACTGAAGCTTTCTTT
NA,many,TRBJ1-1,TRBV6-5,CASSYARSRATEAFF,TGTGCCAGCAGTTACGCCCGAAGTAGGGCCACTGAAGCTTTCTTT
TRBD1,large,TRBJ1-2,TRBV20-1,CSARADRGHTF,TGCAGTGCTAGAGCAGACAGGGGCCACACCTTC
TRBD2,NA,TRBJ2-7,TRBV4-1,CASSHVGGSTYEQYF,TGCGCCAGCAGCCATGTCGGGGGGTCCACCTACGAGCAGTACTTT
NA,NA,TRBJ1-1,TRBV6-5,CASSYSMGRNTEAFF,TGTGCCAGCAGTTACTCGATGGGACGGAACACTGAAGCTTTCTTT
NA,many,TRBJ1-1,TRBV28,CASSSYRNTEAFF,TGTGCCAGCAGTTCATACAGGAACACTGAAGCTTTCTTT
NA,few,TRBJ2-1,TRBV19,CASSITGVVDVHEQFF,TGTGCCAGTAGTATCACGGGGGTGGTAGATGTCCATGAGCAGTTCTTC
NA,NA,TRBJ1-4,TRBV6-6,CASSYGAQGPNEKLFF,TGTGCCAGCAGTTACGGGGCACAGGGCCCGAATGAAAAACTGTTTTTT
NA,NA,TRBJ1-6,TRBV2,CASKGMGSPLHF,TGTGCCAGCAAGGGGATGGGTTCACCCCTCCACTTT
NA,medium-sized,TRBJ2-5,TRBV20-1,CSAREGKHLQETQYF,TGCAGTGCTAGAGAAGGGAAACACCTCCAAGAGACCCAGTACTTC
TRBD2,medium-sized,TRBJ2-2,TRBV7-6,CASSQGTSGRSTGELFF,TGTGCCAGCAGCCAGGGGACTAGCGGGAGGAGCACCGGGGAGCTGTTTTTT
TRBD1,NA,TRBJ1-6,TRBV25-1,CASSDDRGLTNSPLHF,TGTGCCAGCAGTGACGACAGGGGCCTAACAAATTCACCCCTCCACTTT
NA,NA,TRBJ2-7,TRBV20-1,CSALTGVTYEQYF,TGCAGTGCTTTGACGGGGGTCACCTACGAGCAGTACTTC
TRBD2,NA,TRBJ2-1,TRBV6-6,CASRQQTSGRWNEQFF,TGTGCCAGCAGACAACAGACTAGCGGGAGGTGGAATGAGCAGTTCTTC
NA,NA,TRBJ1-2,TRBV29-1,CSVEVELGSGTF,TGCAGCGTTGAAGTCGAGCTCGGGTCGGGCACCTTC
NA,many,TRBJ2-3,TRBV24-1,CATLWCSGIHTDTQYF,TGTGCCACATTGTGGTGTAGCGGTATACACACAGATACGCAGTATTTT
NA,many,TRBJ2-3,TRBV29-1,CSVVQGPDTQYF,TGCAGCGTTGTTCAGGGACCAGATACGCAGTATTTT
NA,NA,TRBJ1-6,TRBV10-1,CASKLGWRNNSPLHF,TGCGCCAGCAAACTGGGGTGGAGGAATAATTCACCCCTCCACTTT
TRBD2,few,TRBJ2-3,TRBV11-3,CASSSGTSGSPDTQYF,TGTGCCAGCAGCTCCGGGACTAGCGGGAGCCCCGATACGCAGTATTTT
NA,NA,TRBJ2-1,TRBV2,CASSRSWNEQFF,TGTGCCAGCAGCAGGAGCTGGAATGAGCAGTTCTTC
TRBD2,few,TRBJ2-3,TRBV6-1,CAIPSGKRTDTQYF,TGTGCCATCCCTAGCGGGAAACGCACAGATACGCAGTATTTT
TRBD1,NA,TRBJ1-5,TRBV20-1,CSARTGVHQPQHF,TGCAGTGCTAGGACAGGGGTTCATCAGCCCCAGCATTTT
TRBD2,NA,TRBJ2-5,TRBV10-3,CAISERSGRGAETQYF,TGTGCCATCAGTGAGAGAAGCGGGAGGGGGGCGGAGACCCAGTACTTC
TRBD2,few,TRBJ2-7,TRBV5-1,CASSLALAGGWEQYF,TGCGCCAGCAGCTTGGCACTAGCGGGAGGCTGGGAGCAGTACTTC